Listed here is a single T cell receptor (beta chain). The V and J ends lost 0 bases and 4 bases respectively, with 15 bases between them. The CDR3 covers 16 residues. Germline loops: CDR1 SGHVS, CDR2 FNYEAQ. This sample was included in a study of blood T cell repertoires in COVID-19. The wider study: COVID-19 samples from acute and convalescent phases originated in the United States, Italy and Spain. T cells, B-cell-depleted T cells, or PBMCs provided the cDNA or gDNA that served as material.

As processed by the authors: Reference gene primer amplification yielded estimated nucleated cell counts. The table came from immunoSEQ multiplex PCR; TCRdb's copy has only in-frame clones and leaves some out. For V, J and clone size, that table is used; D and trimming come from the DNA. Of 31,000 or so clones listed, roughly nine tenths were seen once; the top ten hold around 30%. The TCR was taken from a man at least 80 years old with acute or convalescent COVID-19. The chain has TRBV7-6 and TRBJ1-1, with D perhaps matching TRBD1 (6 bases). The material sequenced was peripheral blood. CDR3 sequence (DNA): TGTGCCAGCAGCTTAGCGGCAGGGGCGGTTAGCACTGAAGCTTTCTTT. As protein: CASSLAAGAVSTEAFF. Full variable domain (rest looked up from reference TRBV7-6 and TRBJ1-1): GAGVSQSPRYKVTKRGQDVALRCDPISGHVSLYWYRQALGQGPEFLTYFNYEAQQDKSGLPNDRFSAERPEGSISTLTIQRTEQRDSAMYRCASSLAAGAVSTEAFFGQGTRLTVV.